The text below deals with one TCR beta chain. Its antigen is as yet unknown. Comprising more than 45% females and having a median age of about 61 years (range roughly 21-80), blood donors constituted the healthy controls. These data belong to a study of somatic mutations in cytotoxic T cells in rheumatoid arthritis. Study-level information: Sorting by flow gave nearly 100% purity for some V beta antibody-stained T-cell populations, including V beta1+ cells sequenced for TCRB. Study-wide results and caveats: With roughly 63 patients examined, about 8 had a largest CD8+ clone exceeding 20% of CD8+ cells. No significant CD8+ T-cell clonality difference was found between rheumatoid arthritis patients and age-matched controls.

The method was immunoSEQ multiplex PCR; TCRdb's version includes in-frame clones alone and lacks a portion of them. The sample carries 15,000 to 20,000 clones, around four fifths recorded once. This receptor was taken from a woman aged 60-75 years in good health. The sequenced sample consisted of CD8+ T cells sorted from blood.

DNA of the CDR3: TGCGCCAGCAGCGAGGGCGTTAGCACAGATACGCAGTATTTT. It yields the protein CASSEGVSTDTQYF. The rearrangement joins TRBV5-1 to TRBJ2-3, with D possibly matching TRBD2 (5 bases). Trimming took 4 bases from V and 0 from J, leaving 9 bases between them. The CDR3 loop spans 14 amino acids. Per the germline V gene, CDR1 is SGHRS and CDR2 is YFSETQ.